The 26 T cell receptor beta chains given below trace back to one sample, sequenced in a study of T cell responses to AZD1222 COVID-19 vaccine (dated by TCRdb to the early 2020s). Library preparation employed the immunoSEQ multiplex PCR assay. TCRdb took this table from immuneACCESS and kept in-frame rearrangements with V and J called. Such tables lack part of the clones; where checked against another copy, unresolved V genes explain under half of the gap, and the rest is unexplained. The sample yields 100,000 to 150,000 clones; 80% to 90% were counted once. The ten top clones hold around 22% of the sample. This specimen's time point label, interpreted: baseline before first vaccination. The material was peripheral blood, obtained on day 0 of AZD1222 vaccination. These receptors all stem from an adult in good health.

The J gene is TRBJ2-1, the V gene TRBV24-1; 7 bases match TRBD2. The CDR3 totals 14 residues. J was trimmed by 2 bases and V by 9 bases; bases with no gene match: 6. Germline V lookup: CDR1 KGHDR, CDR2 SFDVKD. The CDR3 DNA follows: TGTGCCACCGGTAGGAGCGGGACCTACAATGAGCAGTTCTTC. Amino acids: CATGRSGTYNEQFF.

The genes are TRBV4-3 and TRBJ2-7, with unresolved D. Germline assignment: CDR1 LGHNA and CDR2 YSLEER. The CDR3 length is 15 residues. Trimming pared 1 base from V and 0 bases from J, leaving 10 bases between. CDR3 region: CASSQGYSSSYEQYF. The CDR3 DNA sequence: TGCGCCAGCAGCCAAGGTTATTCGAGCTCCTACGAGCAGTACTTC.

J is TRBJ1-2 and V is TRBV24-1, with TRBD1 identical over 9 bases. V trimming: 5 bases; J trimming: 4 bases; junction bases outside the gene matches: 4. This CDR3 is built from 14 residues. The germline V gene encodes CDR1 KGHDR and CDR2 SFDVKD. The CDR3 nucleotides read TGTGCCACCAGTGGCACACAGGGGGCCTATGGCTACACCTTC. Its protein is CATSGTQGAYGYTF.

The chain recombines TRBV6-7 with TRBJ1-5; D call uncertain. TRBV6-7 is given ORF status, its function remaining uncertain. Trimming took 6 bases from V and 0 from J, leaving 15 bases between them. The CDR3 spans 16 residues. Written as DNA, the CDR3 is TGTGCCAGCAGCCCCCCTCCGATTTATAGCAATCAGCCCCAGCATTTT. Amino acids: CASSPPPIYSNQPQHF.

The rearrangement uses TRBV24-1 and TRBJ1-5; TRBD1 is a possible D gene (6 bases). There are 16 residues in the CDR3. Germline V gene lookup returns CDR1 KGHDR and CDR2 SFDVKD. V was pared by 4 bases and J by 5 bases, with 17 bases between. CDR3 DNA sequence: TGTGCCACCAGTGAGGACAGCGGGACTGGGCATCAGCCCCAGCATTTT. Residues: CATSEDSGTGHQPQHF.

CDR3 protein: CASSQGLGFNTEAFF. Here the CDR3 DNA reads TGCGCCAGCAGCCAAGGGTTAGGCTTTAACACTGAAGCTTTCTTT. The J gene is TRBJ1-1, the V gene TRBV4-3, with unresolved D. Trimming took off 1 base at V and 2 bases at J, with 11 bases between the two ends. The CDR3 extends over 15 amino acids. The germline V gene has CDR1 LGHNA and CDR2 YSLEER.

This sequence joins TRBV5-6 and TRBJ1-1; the D gene is possibly TRBD1 (5 bases). Germline V CDR1 and CDR2: SGHDT, YYEEEE. This CDR3 is built from 13 residues. Trimming cost V 0 bases and J 9 bases, with 12 bases left between them. The CDR3: CASSLDRSWQAFF. The CDR3 coding sequence is TGTGCCAGCAGCTTGGACAGGAGCTGGCAAGCTTTCTTT.

As regards this clone: This sample also contains other DNA sequences that code for the same CDR3. The chain employs TRBV5-6 and TRBJ1-2, with no clear D. This CDR3 has 13 residues. Looked up from germline, CDR1 is SGHDT and CDR2 is YYEEEE. Trimming took off 0 bases at V and 3 bases at J, with 6 bases between the two ends. The CDR3 loop is CASSLGRYYGYTF. DNA of the CDR3: TGTGCCAGCAGCTTGGGCAGATACTATGGCTACACCTTC.

The chain links TRBV2 to TRBJ1-6; 7 nucleotides agree with TRBD1. The trim removed 6 bases at V and 7 bases at J, leaving 9 bases unmatched. This CDR3 comprises 15 residues. Germline CDR1 SNHLY, CDR2 FYNNEI. This chain's CDR3 is CASSPSSTGNSPLHF. The CDR3 nucleotides are TGTGCCAGCAGCCCCTCCTCGACAGGGAATTCACCCCTCCACTTT.

The chain has TRBV10-3 and TRBJ1-5; D gene uncertain. CDR3 length: 13 residues. Trimming cost V 3 bases and J 2 bases, with 5 bases left between them. Germline V gene data show CDR1 as ENHRY and CDR2 as SYGVKD. CDR3 nucleotides: TGTGCCATCAGTGACGGGGGCAATCAGCCCCAGCATTTT. Protein sequence: CAISDGGNQPQHF.

The chain carries TRBV5-5 and TRBJ2-5; D gene ambiguous. V was pared by 4 bases and J by 2 bases, with 9 bases between. CDR3 size: 13 residues. Germline V gene lookup returns CDR1 SGHKS and CDR2 YYEKEE (reference sequence). CDR3 region: CASSAAQQETQYF. In DNA, the CDR3 is TGTGCCAGCAGCGCGGCCCAACAAGAGACCCAGTACTTC.

This chain joins TRBV11-2 and TRBJ1-3; D possibly corresponds to TRBD1 (5 bases). V was cut by 3 bases and J by 6 bases, with 12 bases left in between. The CDR3 is 14 residues long. Germline lookup yields CDR1 SGHAT and CDR2 FQNNGV. CDR3 coding DNA: TGTGCCAGCAGCTTTGGGGGAGGGGAAAACACCATATATTTT. Protein: CASSFGGGENTIYF.

This chain's CDR3 is CASSQGGQVGQPQHF. DNA of the CDR3: TGCGCCAGCAGCCAAGGCGGACAGGTTGGCCAGCCCCAGCATTTT. V and J are TRBV4-1 and TRBJ1-5; 7 nucleotides match TRBD1. The CDR3 contains 15 residues. Germline V gene lookup returns CDR1 MGHRA and CDR2 YSYEKL. V lost 1 base, J lost 7 bases, and 7 bases stayed unmatched.

V and J are TRBV28 and TRBJ1-2; TRBD1 agrees at 9 bases. V trimming: 6 bases; J trimming: 8 bases; junction bases outside the gene matches: 13. The CDR3 is 15 amino acids. CDR1 and CDR2 from the germline V gene are MDHEN and SYDVKM. The CDR3 DNA sequence: TGTGCCAGCAGCTCTACCCTCACAGGGGGCCGAGGCTACACCTTC. Residues: CASSSTLTGGRGYTF.

The chain has TRBV18 and TRBJ1-2, with D unresolved. CDR1 is KGHSH, CDR2 LQKENI, per germline. The ends were cut back, 0 bases at V and 3 bases at J, with 11 bases in the middle. The CDR3 covers 15 residues. CDR3 in DNA: TGTGCCAGCTCACCACCGGGGTCGTCAGACTATGGCTACACCTTC. Translation: CASSPPGSSDYGYTF.

The chain uses TRBV7-2 and TRBJ2-2, with 7 bases fitting TRBD1. Germline V gene data show CDR1 as SGHTA and CDR2 as FQGNSA. The CDR3 runs 17 residues. Trimming cost V 5 bases and J 2 bases; bases outside gene matches: 11. The CDR3 nucleotides read TGTGCCAGCAGCCGTGACCTACAGGGGCTAAACACCGGGGAGCTGTTTTTT. Translated, it gives CASSRDLQGLNTGELFF.

V usage is TRBV10-2 and J usage is TRBJ2-3; tentatively, D is TRBD1 (6 bases). Germline loops: CDR1 WSHSY, CDR2 SAAADI. V lost 2 bases, J lost 3 bases, and 12 bases lay in between. The CDR3 extends over 15 amino acids. This CDR3 is CASSELGAVTDTQYF. The CDR3 nucleotides are TGCGCCAGCAGTGAGCTGGGGGCTGTGACAGATACGCAGTATTTT.

The chain couples TRBV7-9 to TRBJ2-5; TRBD1 or TRBD2 may be the D gene (5 bases each). Deletions cut 0 bases from V and 2 bases from J, with 16 bases between. There are 17 residues in the CDR3. Germline V gene sequence: CDR1 SEHNR, CDR2 FQNEAQ (reference sequence). The CDR3 is CASSLAVTGRHQETQYF. For the CDR3, the DNA is TGTGCCAGCAGCTTAGCAGTAACGGGGCGCCATCAAGAGACCCAGTACTTC.

V usage is TRBV5-1 and J usage is TRBJ1-4; 8 bases fit TRBD1. CDR1 is SGHRS and CDR2 is YFSETQ in the germline V gene. V lost 4 bases and J lost 7; bases outside the gene matches: 9. CDR3 length: 15 amino acids. This CDR3 reads CASSELGQGGEKLFF. The CDR3 region has the DNA TGCGCCAGCAGCGAACTTGGACAGGGAGGTGAAAAACTGTTTTTT.

The table lists this clone with a few counts. CDR3 DNA sequence: TGTGCCGAGCGAGTAGCGGGGGGGCATGAGCAGTTCTTC. It is translated as CAERVAGGHEQFF. The chain links TRBV28 to TRBJ2-1; 11 bases are a match to TRBD2. This CDR3 has 13 residues. Losses at the gene ends were 11 bases for V and 8 bases for J; bases not matched to a gene: 8. CDR1 and CDR2 (germline): MDHEN, SYDVKM.

The genes are TRBV19 and TRBJ1-2; TRBD1 agrees at 8 bases. CDR3 length equals 16 residues. Per the germline V gene, CDR1 is LNHDA and CDR2 is SQIVND (reference sequence). Trimming removed 6 bases from V and 8 bases from J; junction bases left unmatched: 17. The DNA for the CDR3 is TGTGCCAGTAGCCACTTAACGGGACAGGCAGTTCGAGGCTACACCTTC. This encodes CASSHLTGQAVRGYTF.

This clone has just a few counts. The J gene is TRBJ1-2, the V gene TRBV30; possible D gene TRBD1, 6 bases. CDR3 length equals 13 residues. The germline CDR1 and CDR2 sequences are GTSNPN and SVGIG (reference sequence). Between the trimmed V and J ends, which lost 3 bases and 8 bases, there was a span of 16 bases. The CDR3 loop reads CAWRMGQTFGYTF. CDR3 coding DNA: TGTGCCTGGAGGATGGGACAAACTTTCGGCTACACCTTC.

The chain carries TRBV9 and TRBJ1-4; D is unresolved. The CDR3 has 16 amino acids. V was pared by 4 bases and J by 0 bases, with 13 bases between. The germline V gene has CDR1 SGDLS and CDR2 YYNGEE. The CDR3 spells CASSPRAFATNEKLFF. For the CDR3, the DNA is TGTGCCAGCAGCCCACGGGCGTTCGCAACTAATGAAAAACTGTTTTTT.

The chain has TRBV29-1 and TRBJ1-2, with a possible D match to TRBD1 (5 bases). CDR1 and CDR2 from the germline V gene are SQVTM and ANQGSEA. V lost 7 bases and J 2 bases, leaving 14 bases between the germline ends. This CDR3 region has 13 residues. The CDR3, as DNA: TGCAGCGGCTACGGGGGGATAAACTATGGCTACACCTTC. This translates into CSGYGGINYGYTF.

The chain joins TRBV7-9 to TRBJ1-6, with 7 bases fitting TRBD1. Looked up from germline, CDR1 is SEHNR and CDR2 is FQNEAQ (reference sequence). This CDR3 has 17 residues. The junction had 9 bases not matched to a gene; V was cut back by 0 bases and J by 7 bases. DNA of the CDR3: TGTGCCAGCAGCTTAGCGGGAACCAGACAGGGAAATTCACCCCTCCACTTT. Its translation: CASSLAGTRQGNSPLHF.

The chain recombines TRBV20-1 with TRBJ1-2; 7 nucleotides agree with TRBD1. Germline CDR1 DFQATT, CDR2 SNEGSKA (reference sequence). This CDR3 has 14 amino acids. With 3 bases clipped from V and 3 bases from J, the junction kept 7 bases outside the gene matches. The CDR3 bases are TGCAGTGCTAGTAGGCCAGGGGGTGACTATGGCTACACCTTC. This codes for CSASRPGGDYGYTF.